This T cell receptor (beta chain) was recovered during a study of PD-1 blockade in classical Hodgkin lymphoma. The time point here: cycle 4 day 1 (C4D1), after less than 7 weeks of nivolumab. Relapse after autologous stem cell transplantation occurred in every patient, and brentuximab vedotin exposure varied. By magnetic negative selection, CD8+ T cells were isolated from the thawed PBMCs. Complete response, partial response or progressive disease was each patient's best response. Libraries were prepared by immunoSEQ multiplex PCR; TCRdb keeps only in-frame clonotypes and omits some of them. This table has just under 10,000 clones, approximately 74% appearing once. The CDR3 covers 11 residues. Deletions cut 4 bases from V and 6 bases from J, with 7 bases between. The germline gives CDR1 SGHDN, CDR2 FVKESK. This clone was seen only once.

This clonotype originated in a human donor with classical Hodgkin lymphoma. The chain links TRBV14 to TRBJ2-7; D remains ambiguous. The input for sequencing was CD8+ T cells from blood, taken before the fourth cycle of nivolumab. The CDR3 spells CASSRTGEQYF. The DNA of the CDR3 is TGTGCCAGCAGCCGGACGGGCGAGCAGTACTTC.